The 25 T cell receptor beta chains below were found in one sample sequenced in a study of cytomegalovirus exposure and HLA in healthy donors. The primer mix had 60 Vbeta and 13 Jbeta primers. The method was immunoSEQ multiplex PCR; TCRdb's version includes in-frame clones alone and lacks a portion of them. The sample has 180,000 or so clones; 82% are singletons. The sample comprised PBMCs. The receptor source for this set is a man aged 35-49 years in good health and CMV-seronegative.

In DNA, the CDR3 is TGTGCCAGCAGAAGTCGACAGGGCGTCCTCAATGAGCAGTTCTTC. Its protein is CASRSRQGVLNEQFF. The chain combines TRBV6-1 with TRBJ2-1, with 7 bases fitting TRBD1. Germline CDR1 MNHNS, CDR2 SASEGT. Trimming cost V 6 bases and J 6 bases; bases outside gene matches: 11. The CDR3 is 15 amino acids.

The chain links TRBV29-1 to TRBJ2-6; 7 bases are a match to TRBD1. J gave up 3 bases and V 7 bases, and 9 bases lay outside the gene matches. CDR3 size: 15 residues. Germline assignment: CDR1 SQVTM and CDR2 ANQGSEA. The CDR3: CSARQGWGGANVLTF. In DNA form, the CDR3 reads TGCAGCGCCCGACAGGGTTGGGGTGGGGCCAACGTCCTGACTTTC.

This chain links TRBV6-6 with TRBJ2-7; 13 bases line up with TRBD2. V was clipped by 7 bases and J by 5 bases; unmatched bases: 5. The CDR3 totals 14 residues. CDR1 MNHNY and CDR2 SVGAGI come from the germline V gene (reference sequence). The CDR3 DNA reads TGTGCCAGCACCTCCGGGACTAGCGGGGACGAGCAGTACTTC. Its protein product is CASTSGTSGDEQYF.

The gene calls are TRBV11-1 and TRBJ1-2; the D is unclear. Per the germline V gene, CDR1 is SGHAT and CDR2 is FQDESV (reference sequence). V gave up 5 bases and J gave up 1 base, with 20 bases separating them. The length of the CDR3 is 17 residues. CDR3 bases: TGTGCCAGCAGCCCCCTAGCGGGGTCCTATCTTAACTATGGCTACACCTTC. Protein product: CASSPLAGSYLNYGYTF.

J is TRBJ1-3 and V is TRBV7-2; no clear D gene. V was cut by 1 base and J by 0 bases, with 7 bases left in between. This CDR3 has 15 residues. From germline, CDR1 is SGHTA and CDR2 FQGNSA. The CDR3 region is CASSLDRRSGNTIYF. The CDR3 nucleotides read TGTGCCAGCAGCTTAGACAGACGCTCTGGAAACACCATATATTTT.

J is TRBJ2-1 and V is TRBV6-1, with TRBD2 matching over 8 bases. This CDR3 spans 15 amino acids. Germline V lookup: CDR1 MNHNS, CDR2 SASEGT. V lost 6 bases and J lost 3; bases outside the gene matches: 7. The CDR3 nucleotides read TGTGCCAGCAGAATGACGGGGGGGGGCTACAATGAGCAGTTCTTC. It codes for CASRMTGGGYNEQFF.

This clone was recorded a few times. V is TRBV25-1 and J is TRBJ2-3; D gene uncertain. There are 14 residues in the CDR3. Between the trimmed V and J ends, which lost 3 bases and 4 bases, there was a span of 11 bases. Germline CDR1 MGHDK, CDR2 SYGVNS. CDR3 sequence: CASSDWARPDTQYF. The DNA for the CDR3 is TGTGCCAGCAGTGATTGGGCCCGCCCAGATACGCAGTATTTT.

V usage is TRBV29-1 and J usage is TRBJ2-3; no definite D call. Trimming left V 7 bases short and J 2 bases short, with 16 bases between. Germline assignment: CDR1 SQVTM and CDR2 ANQGSEA. CDR3 length equals 14 residues. The CDR3 protein is CSGSRGLDTDTQYF. The CDR3 bases are TGCAGCGGTAGTCGCGGCCTGGACACAGATACGCAGTATTTT.

The rearrangement links TRBV7-3 to TRBJ2-1; 12 positions agree with TRBD2. CDR3 size: 16 residues. The junction had 4 bases not matched to a gene; V was cut back by 5 bases and J by 2 bases. Germline CDR1 SGHTA, CDR2 FQGTGA. The CDR3 bases are TGTGCCAGCAGCACCACTAGCGGGGGGCCCTACAATGAGCAGTTCTTC. This encodes CASSTTSGGPYNEQFF.

The V gene is TRBV19, the J gene TRBJ2-5; 8 bases agree with TRBD1. Germline V lookup: CDR1 LNHDA, CDR2 SQIVND (reference sequence). Unmatched junction bases numbered 11, after V lost 10 bases and J lost 1 base. The CDR3 extends over 15 amino acids. The CDR3 loop is CATSDRATPQETQYF. As DNA, the CDR3 is TGTGCCACCTCGGACAGGGCCACTCCCCAAGAGACCCAGTACTTC.

The chain carries TRBV9 and TRBJ1-4, with 9 bases lining up with TRBD1. The trim removed 0 bases at V and 0 bases at J, leaving 9 bases unmatched. The CDR3 spans 19 residues. Germline V gene sequence: CDR1 SGDLS, CDR2 YYNGEE. The CDR3 DNA reads as TGTGCCAGCAGCGTAGGAATGACTAGGACAGGGGCAACTAATGAAAAACTGTTTTTT. Protein sequence: CASSVGMTRTGATNEKLFF.

This clone was seen a handful of times. This CDR3 reads CASSSTSGEQYF. In nucleotides, the CDR3 is TGTGCCAGCAGCTCCACTAGCGGCGAGCAGTACTTC. The chain joins TRBV5-6 to TRBJ2-7; 8 nucleotides agree with TRBD2. The germline gives CDR1 SGHDT, CDR2 YYEEEE. J lost 6 bases, V lost 3 bases, and 2 bases had no gene match. This CDR3 comprises 12 residues.

The V gene is TRBV5-4, the J gene TRBJ1-1, with D possibly being TRBD1 (5 bases). From germline, CDR1 is SGHNT and CDR2 YYREEE (reference sequence). Trimming cost V 6 bases and J 7 bases, with 19 bases left between them. The CDR3 covers 14 residues. The CDR3 loop reads CASIPGLGADEAFF. The CDR3 coding sequence is TGTGCCAGCATCCCGGGTCTAGGGGCGGATGAAGCTTTCTTT.

The chain uses TRBV14 and TRBJ2-3; D is undetermined. The CDR3 has 12 residues. The V end lost 1 base, the J end lost 6 bases, and 5 bases lay between the germline ends. Germline V gene sequence: CDR1 SGHDN, CDR2 FVKESK. The CDR3 DNA follows: TGTGCCAGCAGCCAAGCTCGGGATACGCAGTATTTT. Translating it yields CASSQARDTQYF.

The V and J genes are TRBV4-1 and TRBJ1-1; D ambiguous. Trimming removed 1 base at V and 5 bases at J, with 11 bases between. The germline V gene has CDR1 MGHRA and CDR2 YSYEKL. The CDR3 runs 14 residues. The CDR3 protein is CASSQATMRTEAFF. The CDR3 nucleotides read TGCGCCAGCAGCCAAGCTACCATGAGGACTGAAGCTTTCTTT.

About this clone itself: The junction and the germline gene differ at one end; a read error may be behind it. The chain carries TRBV5-4 and TRBJ1-2, with TRBD1 identical over 9 bases. This CDR3 is built from 13 residues. In germline, CDR1 is SGHNT, CDR2 YYREEE (reference sequence). The CDR3: CASRLDRGLGYTF. The CDR3 nucleotides are TGTGCCAGCAGATTGGACAGGGGATTGGGCTACACCTTC.

This clone is a singleton in its sample. V gene TRBV5-5 combines with J gene TRBJ2-7; 9 bases agree with TRBD1. V lost 5 bases and J lost 5; bases outside the gene matches: 11. Germline loops: CDR1 SGHKS, CDR2 YYEKEE (reference sequence). This CDR3 comprises 15 residues. CDR3 in DNA: TGTGCCAGCAGGAGAGTGGGGACAGGGAGAAACGAGCAGTACTTC. As protein: CASRRVGTGRNEQYF.

This chain joins TRBV4-3 and TRBJ2-7, with 8 bases fitting TRBD2. This CDR3 region has 16 residues. Germline V gene lookup returns CDR1 LGHNA and CDR2 YSLEER. The J segment lost 2 bases and the V segment lost 4 bases, leaving 10 bases of the junction unmatched. CDR3 coding DNA: TGCGCCAGCAGCCTCTGGACGGGAGGGGAAGCCTACGAGCAGTACTTC. This translates into CASSLWTGGEAYEQYF.

This clone was recorded once. V and J are TRBV9 and TRBJ2-1; 7 nucleotides match TRBD1. CDR1 and CDR2 (germline): SGDLS, YYNGEE. J gave up 3 bases and V 2 bases, and 5 bases lay outside the gene matches. The CDR3 has 15 amino acids. DNA for the CDR3: TGTGCCAGCAGCGTTCGGGACAGCAGCTACAATGAGCAGTTCTTC. Its protein is CASSVRDSSYNEQFF.

CDR3 protein: CASSPSSGALYNEQFF. The CDR3 DNA reads as TGTGCCAGTAGTCCGTCTAGCGGGGCCCTGTACAATGAGCAGTTCTTC. The chain carries TRBV19 and TRBJ2-1, with TRBD2 identical over 9 bases. The CDR3 is 16 residues long. The J segment lost 4 bases and the V segment lost 5 bases, leaving 9 bases of the junction unmatched. Germline V CDR1 and CDR2: LNHDA, SQIVND (reference sequence).

The CDR3 bases are TGCGCCAGCAGCTTGGAGGGGACAGCCGAGCAGTACTTC. Translation: CASSLEGTAEQYF. This chain links TRBV5-1 with TRBJ2-7; 7 positions agree with TRBD1. The CDR3 is 13 residues long. The trim removed 0 bases at V and 6 bases at J, leaving 3 bases unmatched. Germline CDR1 is SGHRS and CDR2 is YFSETQ.

This chain links TRBV30 with TRBJ2-1; 14 nucleotides agree with TRBD2. The germline gives CDR1 GTSNPN, CDR2 SVGIG (reference sequence). V lost 3 bases and J lost 9; bases outside the gene matches: 10. The CDR3 is 16 amino acids. CDR3 nucleotides: TGTGCCTGGAGAGACAGACTAGCGGGAGGGAGTGTTGAGCAGTTCTTC. It encodes CAWRDRLAGGSVEQFF.

A single count supports this clone. This chain joins TRBV6-5 and TRBJ1-2, with D possibly matching TRBD1 (5 bases). Trimming removed 2 bases from V and 7 bases from J, with 11 bases in between. CDR3 length equals 13 residues. CDR1 is MNHEY and CDR2 is SVGAGI in the germline V gene. Written as DNA, the CDR3 is TGTGCCAGCAGTTACAGCGGGACCGCTGGCTACACCTTC. It specifies CASSYSGTAGYTF.

V and J are TRBV7-3 and TRBJ2-2; D gene uncertain. V dropped 1 base and J dropped 4 bases, with 7 bases sitting between them. The length of the CDR3 is 14 residues. Germline CDR1 and CDR2: SGHTA and FQGTGA. The CDR3, as DNA: TGTGCCAGCAGCTTAAATCCAGGCACCGGGGAGCTGTTTTTT. Residues: CASSLNPGTGELFF.

This sequence joins TRBV18 and TRBJ1-2; the D is unclear. V gave up 1 base and J gave up 4 bases, with 10 bases separating them. CDR1 KGHSH and CDR2 LQKENI come from the germline V gene. The CDR3 sequence is 14 residues long. The CDR3: CASSPQGRIYGYTF. The CDR3 nucleotides read TGTGCCAGCTCACCACAAGGCAGGATCTATGGCTACACCTTC.